This TCR beta chain was obtained from a study of CD8 T cells in Susac syndrome. After extraction with the RNeasy kit, 0.5 to 1 ug of the RNA was reverse transcribed using random hexamers. Using its own MiXCR run on the immunoSEQ multiplex PCR reads, TCRdb lists one record per CDR3 protein. This sample has about 80,000 distinct CDR3 sequences; about 94% occur once, and the top ten carry roughly 0.26%. Germline assignment: CDR1 LNHNV and CDR2 YYDKDF (reference sequence). This CDR3 has 13 amino acids. The V gene lost 5 bases and the J gene lost 6 bases, with 14 bases spanning the gap. This clonotype originated in a human donor in good health. Source material: CD8+ T cells from PBMCs. The chain joins TRBV15 to TRBJ2-7; D call uncertain. CDR3 in amino acids: CATSGQVRSEQYF. DNA for the CDR3: TGTGCCACCAGCGGGCAGGTTCGCAGCGAGCAGTACTTC.